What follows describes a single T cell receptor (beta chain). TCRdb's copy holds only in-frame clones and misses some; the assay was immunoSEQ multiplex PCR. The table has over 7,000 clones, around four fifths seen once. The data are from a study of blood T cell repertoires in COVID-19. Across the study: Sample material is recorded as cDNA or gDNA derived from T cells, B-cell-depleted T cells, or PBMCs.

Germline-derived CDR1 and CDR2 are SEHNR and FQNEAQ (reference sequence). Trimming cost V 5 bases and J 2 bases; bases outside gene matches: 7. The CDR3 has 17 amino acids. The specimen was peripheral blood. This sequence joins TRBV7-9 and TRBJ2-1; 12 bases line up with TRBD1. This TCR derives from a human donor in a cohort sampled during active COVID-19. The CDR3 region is CASSRDRGRPPYNEQFF. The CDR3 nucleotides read TGTGCCAGCAGCAGGGACAGGGGGCGACCCCCCTACAATGAGCAGTTCTTC.